This TCR beta chain was retrieved from a study of cytomegalovirus exposure and HLA in healthy donors (dated by TCRdb to the late 2010s). About the full investigation: An earlier analysis of some 620 of the donors reported roughly 300 Gb of sequence data and 117 million unique TCR beta sequences obtained from about 180 million T cells. An early release that covered about 600 HLA-typed donors contained approximately 290 gigabases of sequencing data and tens of millions of unique TCR sequences. Among the roughly 390 genotyped donors, 81% belonged to the genetic ancestry cluster associated with self-reported Caucasian donors. The study aimed to test whether signatures of past pathogen exposure could be identified by cataloging public T cell receptors. The study used immunosequencing to profile the T cell repertoires of under 700 subjects and linked those repertoires to cytomegalovirus serostatus. A separate validation cohort of over a hundred different subjects was used in addition to the 666-subject first cohort. To predict cytomegalovirus infection status, the study combined high-throughput TCR immunosequencing, statistical association of individual TCRs with disease status, and machine learning. A later analysis re-examined previously published TCR beta repertoires from 600 to 700 donors and added high-resolution HLA genotyping to investigate patterns of TCR occurrence. Rather than drawing on any new phenotypic data, the later analysis identified candidate immune exposures from TCR beta sequences and the way those sequences occurred across donors. An earlier analysis of approximately 500 of the donors applied high-throughput TCR beta sequencing to assess whether each TCR beta V gene segment acted as functional or pseudogenic. Donor age, sex, ethnicity and CMV serostatus were collected together with the repertoire data. In a later genetic analysis, genome-wide SNP genotypes for about three fifths of the 666 donors were used, and that subset was treated as a discovery cohort. Every discovery cohort repertoire had been produced on one sequencing platform. HLA typing covered class I and class II loci at four-digit resolution. The number of donors typed differed by locus, with 629-630 for A, B, C, DRB1 and DQB1, roughly 550 for DQA1, over 600 for DPA1, and around 430 for DPB1. Four to six DR-DQ haplotypes were handled as single units for association and clustering, since linkage in the cohort was strong. Across about 380 genotyped donors of the cohort, an average of roughly 200,000 unique TCR beta nucleotide sequences per donor were sequenced, and around 19% of those sequences were non-productive.

About this clone: Its antigen is currently not known. Per-nucleotide qualities are absent, and no much larger clonotype sits a single base away.

A distance of 15 bases separates the germline ends of V and J, which lose 8 bases and 7 bases respectively. The CDR3 holds 13 amino acids from the cysteine to the phenylalanine. The DNA shown is the 39-base CDR3, in frame from base 1. CDR1 and CDR2 are read off the germline V gene as MDHEN and SYDVKM. Beyond this particular receptor, the publication reports: The authors suggested that the approach could potentially be extended to other disease states and immunological phenotypes. At a false discovery rate of 0.05, a later analysis linked about 17,000 TCR beta sequences to specific HLA alleles. When HLA alleles, especially DR and DQ, strongly co-occurred, attributing TCR associations to individual alleles was difficult. In both the original and validation cohorts, the classifier was reported to diagnose cytomegalovirus status with high specificity and sensitivity. The study gave a list of more than 150 TCR beta chains associated with cytomegalovirus. In a later genetic analysis, a missense DCLRE1C variant was associated with V-gene and J-gene trimming of TCR beta chains, and the association was replicated in an independent cohort. A cluster of highly shared sequence variants was judged likely to be a technical artifact of the sequencing pipeline. Sequencing depth was assumed to be roughly uniform across donors in the presence/absence analyses, though that assumption may not hold. A later analysis found that HLA-associated TCR beta chains were more clonally expanded and had lower generation probabilities than equally common non-associated chains. For the cohort, immune exposure information was limited to CMV serostatus. Correlated functional status among segregating V segments might be attributable to linkage disequilibrium, but an unknown experimental factor could not be ruled out. Most TCR sequences were seen in very few donors, while some public TCRs were found in many individuals. Only TCR beta chains were sequenced in this cohort, and the absence of alpha or paired-chain data limited detectable features. A further reported finding was that TCR beta sequences accurately predicted the HLA-A and HLA-B alleles for most subjects in the first cohort. According to a later genetic analysis, donors in an Asian-associated ancestry cluster had fewer N-insertions in productive TCRs than the approximately 630-donor mean. Because some donors lacked HLA typing at each locus, the association tests relied only on the typed subset. In a later analysis, several top co-occurrence clusters were reported to appear linked to parvovirus B19, influenza, CMV and Epstein-Barr virus. In a later analysis, most CMV-associated TCR beta chains were found to appear HLA-restricted, with HLA associations seemingly driven largely by CMV exposure. Approximately 16 rarely observed V segments, including chromosome 9 orphons, were excluded from the earlier analysis of approximately 500 of the donors because counts were too low. Broadly in line with IMGT annotations, most TCR beta V segments showed up in productive rearrangements about 90% or about 30% of the time in an earlier analysis of approximately 640 of the donors. In vitro tests confirmed that a few of the cytomegalovirus-associated TCR beta chains recognize cytomegalovirus antigens. Some IMGT-functional V segments, including TRBV6-2 and TRBV6-3, could not be told apart with the 87-base-pair reads, so those segments were excluded. In a later analysis, TCR association rates were found to vary across HLA loci, with the most associated TCRs seen for DRB1 alleles and the fewest for HLA-C alleles.

Libraries came from the immunoSEQ multiplex PCR assay. For the multiplex PCR, a mixture combining 60 forward primers for TCR Vbeta segments and 13 reverse primers for TCR Jbeta segments was used. The CDR3 region of rearranged TCR beta genes was amplified from genomic DNA with a multiplex PCR assay. Amplified TCR beta libraries were sequenced as 87-base-pair reads on the Illumina HiSeq System. From the authors' description of their analysis: Across the 500 to 750 repertoires, a later analysis counted roughly 77 million unique TCR beta chains, roughly 11 million of which were shared by at least two donors. A nearest-neighbor algorithm error-corrected the raw reads and collapsed the reads into unique sequences, merging closely related sequences to remove PCR and sequencing errors. To assign V, D and J gene segments, CDR3 sequences were aligned to IMGT reference sequences. For a sequence to be retained, a match of at least six nucleotides was required to both a V gene segment and a J gene segment. Rearrangements were classified as productive when the CDR3 lacked stop codons and remained in frame with V and J, and all other rearrangements were classified as non-productive. Following IMGT convention, CDR3 was defined as the stretch from the second conserved V-encoded cysteine to the conserved J-encoded phenylalanine. The earlier analysis of approximately 500 of the donors excluded sequences that lacked an unambiguous match to a single V gene segment. An earlier analysis of a few hundred of the donors called V segments functional above 56.7% productive rearrangements and segregating when the between-donor standard deviation exceeded 5%. To diagnose cytomegalovirus status from the catalog of TCR beta chain sequences, a statistical classification framework was built. V and J gene assignment, in a later analysis, came from comparing TCR nucleotide sequences with IMGT/GENE-DB human TR gene sequences. The TCRdist pipeline was used in a later analysis to assign CDR3 sequences and most-parsimonious VDJ recombination scenarios. In a later analysis, each TCR beta chain was defined by its CDR3 amino acid sequence together with its V-gene family, and reads lacking a unique V-gene family were excluded. In a later analysis, 450 to 600 highly shared, low-generation-probability nucleotide sequences were removed to address suspected cross-contamination and a sequencing artifact. For each public chain, a later analysis derived a clonal expansion index from normalized ranks of inferred template counts within each repertoire. A later analysis computed generation probabilities with a VDJ recombination model fitted to out-of-frame rearrangements, and checked the results against IGoR. In a later analysis, hypergeometric tests were used to score TCR-TCR, TCR-HLA and TCR-CMV co-occurrence, with a repertoire-size bias correction applied to TCR pairs. False discovery rates were estimated in a later analysis by permuting HLA or CMV assignments 20 times. A later analysis grouped co-occurring TCRs with DBSCAN, adding TCRdist sequence similarity when clustering within HLA-allele-positive subsets. For co-occurrence clustering, repertoires with fewer than 30,000 or more than 120,000 public chains were excluded, along with a handful of repertoires with anomalous nucleotide sharing. TCRdb took over this immuneACCESS table, retaining in-frame rearrangements with V and J assigned. Such tables are incomplete; in checked studies, under half of the missing clones stem from an unresolved V gene, and the remainder is unexplained. The DNA gave D and trimming, while V, J and clone size come from that table. This sample comprises about 220,000 clones, over 60% of them detected only once. Clones ranked in the top ten supply over 0.55% of the sample.

The cohort comprised 710 or so healthy bone marrow donors. All cohort members were sampled while nominally healthy, although unrecorded immune exposures were likely present. The donor was CMV seronegative and belonged to the group of under 400 seronegative cohort members. Each donor provided a peripheral blood sample, and peripheral blood mononuclear cells were used for TCR beta sequencing. The Qiagen DNeasy Blood Extraction Kit was used to extract genomic DNA from the blood cell samples. Sequencing was performed on PBMCs. The V gene is TRBV28 and the J gene is TRBJ2-1; possibly the D gene is TRBD2, per 5 matching bases. This clonotype was sampled from a man aged 18 to 35 in good health and CMV-seronegative. The nucleotide sequence reads as follows: TGTGCCAGCTCGGGTTATTCGGGGAATGAGCAGTTCTTC. Translated, this gives CASSGYSGNEQFF.